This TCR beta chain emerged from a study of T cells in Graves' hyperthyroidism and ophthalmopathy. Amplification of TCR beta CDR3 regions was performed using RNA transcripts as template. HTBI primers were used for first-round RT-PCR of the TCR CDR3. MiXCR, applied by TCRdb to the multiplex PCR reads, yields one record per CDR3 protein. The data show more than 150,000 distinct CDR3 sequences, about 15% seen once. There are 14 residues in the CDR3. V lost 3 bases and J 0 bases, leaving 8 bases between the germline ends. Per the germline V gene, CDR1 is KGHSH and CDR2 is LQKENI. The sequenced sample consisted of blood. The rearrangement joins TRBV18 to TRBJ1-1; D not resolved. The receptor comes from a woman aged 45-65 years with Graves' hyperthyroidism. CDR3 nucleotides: TGTGCCAGCTCACCCCTCGCTTTGAACACTGAAGCTTTCTTT. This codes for CASSPLALNTEAFF.